This T cell receptor beta chain was captured by sequencing in a study of monozygotic twins with inflammatory bowel disease. About this clonotype itself: Antigen: not known.

Study-level results: Especially with disease activity, IBD patients had fewer clonotypes in common with others than healthy twins did. Concordance status among twins (concordant versus discordant) showed no link to repertoire similarity, possibly from limited power. Patient repertoires may have gained variability from differing immunosuppressive treatments.

UMIs incorporating a 6-nucleotide sample barcode were appended by means of template switching. TCRdb re-called the 5' RACE reads and shows each CDR3 protein once, DNA omitted. In total, the table holds about 380,000 distinct CDR3 sequences. The receptor was isolated from a human donor with ulcerative colitis or Crohn's disease, or a healthy co-twin of an affected twin (not recorded which). Sequenced input: blood.

This CDR3 is CASSRQNSEAFF. The chain is built from TRBV6-5 and TRBJ1-1; TCRdb outputs TRBD1, but without DNA this stays unchecked. CDR3 length: 12 residues. Germline CDR1 is MNHEY and CDR2 is SVGAGI.